This TCR beta chain was observed in a study of radiotherapy plus CTLA-4 blockade in lung cancer. Broader study findings: TCR clones of tumor origin grew in blood after radiotherapy plus ipilimumab.

CDR3 length: 13 residues. In germline, CDR1 is LNHDA, CDR2 SQIVND (reference sequence). Trimming pared 11 bases from V and 0 bases from J, leaving 11 bases between. The assay was immunoSEQ multiplex PCR, and TCRdb's table has in-frame clones only and misses some. The data contain some 73,000 clones, around 74% of them seen just once; the ten biggest clones take up roughly 10%. With respect to this clone: Antigen: not known.

Sequenced here: peripheral blood, sampled from a patient treated with radiotherapy plus ipilimumab. The sequence was collected from a human donor with non-small cell lung cancer whose response to radiotherapy plus ipilimumab could not be evaluated. This chain connects TRBV19 to TRBJ1-5; D is possibly TRBD1 (6 bases). CDR3 protein: CASRGYSNQPQHF. CDR3 DNA: TGTGCCTCCAGGGGATATAGCAATCAGCCCCAGCATTTT.